One T cell receptor (beta chain) is described in this entry. Its antigen is unknown. This sample is part of a study of Ad26.COV2.S vaccination and SARS-CoV-2 variants. Assay used: immunoSEQ multiplex PCR; TCRdb lists only in-frame clones, some missing. The sample records roughly 390,000 clones, roughly nine tenths being singletons. Germline-derived CDR1 and CDR2 are LGHDT and YNNKEL (reference sequence). This CDR3 contains 14 residues. The trim removed 5 bases at V and 5 bases at J, leaving 8 bases unmatched. Study-level results: Estimates derived from TCR breadth and depth analyses may have underestimated total T cell responses.

Treatment denoted: around 19 received Ad26.COV2.S at low or high dose, single or two shots; 5 received placebo; per-sample allocation not given. On day 63 after the first injection, vaccine and placebo recipients gave samples. This TCR derives from a person between 18 and 59 years old who received the Ad26.COV2.S COVID-19 vaccine or a placebo. The sequenced sample was peripheral blood, obtained in a trial of Ad26.COV2.S vaccine versus placebo. V usage is TRBV3-1 (or the pseudogene TRBV3-2) and J usage is TRBJ2-5, with 7 positions matching TRBD1. CDR3 DNA sequence: TGTGCCAGCAGCTATGGGACAGTGCTGGAGACCCAGTACTTC. As protein: CASSYGTVLETQYF.